This T cell receptor beta chain was sequenced for a study of blood T cell repertoires in COVID-19. About the research overall: The cDNA or gDNA used as material had been derived from T cells, B-cell-depleted T cells, or PBMCs.

This clone was seen a handful of times. Per the original methods: Amplification from reference gene primers served as the basis for estimated nucleated cell counts. Data came from immunoSEQ multiplex PCR; TCRdb stores just in-frame clones and leaves some out. The DNA was the basis for D and trimming; V, J and clone size are from that table. Among about 97,000 clones listed, over 75% were seen once. In germline, CDR1 is SGHTA, CDR2 FQGNSA. The V gene end was trimmed by 5 bases and the J gene end by 4 bases; junction bases not matched to a gene: 8. The length of the CDR3 is 16 residues. The receptor was derived from a human donor in a cohort sampled during active COVID-19. The chain is built from TRBV7-2 and TRBJ2-7; 13 bases line up with TRBD2. The specimen was peripheral blood. The CDR3 sequence: CASSAPTSGRRYEQYF. CDR3 sequence (DNA): TGTGCCAGCAGCGCCCCGACTAGCGGGAGGAGGTACGAGCAGTACTTC. The variable domain in full, completed from reference TRBV7-2 and TRBJ2-7, reads GAGVSQSPSNKVTEKGKDVELRCDPISGHTALYWYRQSLGQGLEFLIYFQGNSAPDKSGLPSDRFSAERTGGSVSTLTIQRTQQEDSAVYLCASSAPTSGRRYEQYFGPGTRLTVT.